This T cell receptor beta chain was captured in a study of HIV-infected children after antiretroviral therapy interruption. For the study at large: All children had CD4+ count above 500 and viral load below 50 copies/ml.

Unique molecular identifiers were included in an RNA-based 3' RACE TCR library. In TCRdb, the 3' RACE reads were re-called with MiXCR into one record per CDR3 protein. The sample shows around 41,000 distinct CDR3 sequences, under 8% of them seen only once. This clonotype was observed many times. Described treatment: PENTA 11 planned treatment interruption arm or continuous ART arm. The receptor was isolated from a pool of human donors with HIV. The input for sequencing was CD45RA+ CD4+ T cells from PBMCs, pooled from several time points, taken from a donor given antiretroviral therapy, either interrupted or continuous. Sample subset: naive CD4+ CD45RA+ CD45RO- T cells.

CDR3 protein: CASRKGSEVWQPTGELFF. The CDR3 DNA reads TGCGCCAGCAGGAAGGGGAGCGAGGTGTGGCAGCCCACCGGGGAGCTGTTTTTT. The rearrangement links TRBV4-1 to TRBJ2-2; D could derive from TRBD1 or TRBD2 (5 bases each). V lost 6 bases, J lost 4 bases, and 24 bases lay in between. There are 18 residues in the CDR3. Germline V lookup: CDR1 MGHRA, CDR2 YSYEKL.